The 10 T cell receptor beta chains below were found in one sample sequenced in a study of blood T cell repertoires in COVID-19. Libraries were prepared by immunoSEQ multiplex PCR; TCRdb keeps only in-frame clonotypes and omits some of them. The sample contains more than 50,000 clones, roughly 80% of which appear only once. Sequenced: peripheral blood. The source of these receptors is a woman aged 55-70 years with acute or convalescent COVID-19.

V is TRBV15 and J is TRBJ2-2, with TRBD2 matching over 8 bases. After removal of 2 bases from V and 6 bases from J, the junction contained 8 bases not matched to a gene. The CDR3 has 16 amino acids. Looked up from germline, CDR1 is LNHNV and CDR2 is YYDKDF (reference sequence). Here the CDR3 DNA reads TGTGCCACCAGCAGATCCATTTCACTAGCGGCCGGGGAGCTGTTTTTT. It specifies CATSRSISLAAGELFF. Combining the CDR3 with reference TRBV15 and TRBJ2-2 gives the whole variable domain DAMVIQNPRYQVTQFGKPVTLSCSQTLNHNVMYWYQQKSSQAPKLLFHYYDKDFNNEADTPDNFQSRRPNTSFCFLDIRSPGLGDTAMYLCATSRSISLAAGELFFGEGSRLTVL.

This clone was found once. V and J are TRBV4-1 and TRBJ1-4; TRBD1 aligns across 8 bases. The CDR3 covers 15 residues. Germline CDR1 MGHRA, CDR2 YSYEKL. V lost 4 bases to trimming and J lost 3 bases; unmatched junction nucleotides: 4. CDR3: CASSLQGVANEKLFF. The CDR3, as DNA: TGCGCCAGCAGCCTACAGGGGGTTGCTAATGAAAAACTGTTTTTT.

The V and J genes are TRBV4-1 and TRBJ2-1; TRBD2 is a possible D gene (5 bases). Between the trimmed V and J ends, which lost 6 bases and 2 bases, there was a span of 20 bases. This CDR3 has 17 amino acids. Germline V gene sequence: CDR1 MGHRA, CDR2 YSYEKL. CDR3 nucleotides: TGCGCCAGCAGGCGAGTCAGTCTGAGCGGCACCTACAATGAGCAGTTCTTC. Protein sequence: CASRRVSLSGTYNEQFF.

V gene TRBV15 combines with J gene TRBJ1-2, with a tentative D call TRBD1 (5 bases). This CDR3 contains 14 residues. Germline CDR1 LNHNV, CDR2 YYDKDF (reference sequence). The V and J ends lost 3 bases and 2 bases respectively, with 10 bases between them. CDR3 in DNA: TGTGCCACCAGCAGGGGACTCTCAAACTATGGCTACACCTTC. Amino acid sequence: CATSRGLSNYGYTF.

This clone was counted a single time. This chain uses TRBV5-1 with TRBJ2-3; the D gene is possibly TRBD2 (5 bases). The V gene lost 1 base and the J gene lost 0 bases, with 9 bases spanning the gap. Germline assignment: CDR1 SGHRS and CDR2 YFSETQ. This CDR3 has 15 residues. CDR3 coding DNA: TGCGCCAGCAGCTTGCTAGCAGGCAGCACAGATACGCAGTATTTT. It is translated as CASSLLAGSTDTQYF. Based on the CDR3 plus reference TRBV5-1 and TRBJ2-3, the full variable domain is KAGVTQTPRYLIKTRGQQVTLSCSPISGHRSVSWYQQTPGQGLQFLFEYFSETQRNKGNFPGRFSGRQFSNSRSEMNVSTLELGDSALYLCASSLLAGSTDTQYFGPGTRLTVL.

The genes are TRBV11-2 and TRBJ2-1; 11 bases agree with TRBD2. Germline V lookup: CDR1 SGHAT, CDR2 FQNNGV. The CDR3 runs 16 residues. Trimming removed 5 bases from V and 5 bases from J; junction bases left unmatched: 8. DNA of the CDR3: TGTGCCAGCAGCGGAATGGGACTAGCGGAGGACAATGAGCAGTTCTTC. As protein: CASSGMGLAEDNEQFF.

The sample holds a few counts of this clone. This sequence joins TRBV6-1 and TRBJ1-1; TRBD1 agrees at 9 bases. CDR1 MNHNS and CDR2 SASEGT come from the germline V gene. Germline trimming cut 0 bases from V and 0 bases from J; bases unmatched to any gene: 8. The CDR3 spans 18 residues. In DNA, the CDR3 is TGTGCCAGCAGTGAAGCGCTAGGGACAGGGAGGGTGAACACTGAAGCTTTCTTT. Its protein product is CASSEALGTGRVNTEAFF.

CDR3 in DNA: TGTGCCAGCAGACAGAGACAGGGACTCCCTGGCTACACCTTC. Its protein product is CASRQRQGLPGYTF. The chain recombines TRBV28 with TRBJ1-2; 7 bases map to TRBD1. Germline V gene data show CDR1 as MDHEN and CDR2 as SYDVKM. The V and J ends lost 6 bases and 7 bases, in that order; junction bases with no gene match: 11. The CDR3 runs 14 residues.

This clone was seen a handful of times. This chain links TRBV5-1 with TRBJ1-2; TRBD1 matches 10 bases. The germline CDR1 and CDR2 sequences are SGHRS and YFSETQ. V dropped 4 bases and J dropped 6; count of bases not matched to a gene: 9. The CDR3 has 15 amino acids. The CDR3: CASSPRTGGGNGYTF. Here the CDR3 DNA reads TGCGCCAGCAGCCCCCGGACAGGGGGTGGAAATGGCTACACCTTC.

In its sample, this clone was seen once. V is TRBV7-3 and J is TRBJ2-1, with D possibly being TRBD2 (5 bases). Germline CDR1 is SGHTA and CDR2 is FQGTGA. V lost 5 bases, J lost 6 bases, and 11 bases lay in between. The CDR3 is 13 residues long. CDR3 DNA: TGTGCCAGCAGCCCCACGGGATCCAATGAGCAGTTCTTC. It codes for CASSPTGSNEQFF.